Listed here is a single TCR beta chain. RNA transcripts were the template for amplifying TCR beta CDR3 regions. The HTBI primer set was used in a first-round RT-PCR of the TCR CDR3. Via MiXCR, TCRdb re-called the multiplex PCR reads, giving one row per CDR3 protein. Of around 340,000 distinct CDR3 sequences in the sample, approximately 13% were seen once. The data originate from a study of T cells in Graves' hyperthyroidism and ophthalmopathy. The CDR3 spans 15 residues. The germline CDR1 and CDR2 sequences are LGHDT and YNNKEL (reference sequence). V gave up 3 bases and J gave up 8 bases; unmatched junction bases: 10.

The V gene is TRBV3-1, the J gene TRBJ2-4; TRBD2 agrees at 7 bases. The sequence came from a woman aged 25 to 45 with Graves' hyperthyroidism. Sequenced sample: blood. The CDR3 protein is CASSQDHGEGHIQYF. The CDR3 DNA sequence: TGTGCCAGCAGCCAGGATCACGGGGAGGGACACATTCAGTACTTC.